This T cell receptor (beta chain) came from a study of TIL therapy for anti-PD-1-resistant metastatic lung cancer. Findings and limits, study-wide: Infused TIL clonotypes partially replaced the baseline blood repertoire, then decayed over months. Patients were highly selected, enriched for treatment-naive, never-smoker and oncogene-addicted cases.

Specified time point: pre-treatment sample, taken before nivolumab and TIL therapy. Adults with stage 4 NSCLC were enrolled in a phase I trial. Points on this clone: The antigen is undetermined.

The libraries were made with immunoSEQ v3. The assay was immunoSEQ multiplex PCR, and TCRdb's table has in-frame clones only and misses some. The sample contains just over 45,000 clones, roughly 85% of which appear only once. The TCR sequence derives from a man aged 65-85 years with non-small cell lung cancer. The sequencing here drew on blood, taken at baseline.

CDR3 coding DNA: TGTGCCAGCAGTGGGGGGGGACAGGGGACCGCATACGAGCAGTACTTC. It specifies CASSGGGQGTAYEQYF. This chain joins TRBV6-1 and TRBJ2-5; 10 bases are a match to TRBD1. The J call is in doubt because the DNA end fits TRBJ2-7 better. CDR1 is MNHNS, CDR2 SASEGT, per germline. The CDR3 has 16 residues.